The clone carrying this TCR beta chain was picked up many times. Its antigen is unidentified. The sample comes from a study of T cell repertoires in cytomegalovirus infection. Study overall: It was the public TCR beta signatures that indicated both CMV infection and matching HLA type. Study-wide results and caveats: Totalled public TCR beta family frequency picked out people who carried CMV plus the relevant HLA. In two of eight donors, the top clonotype was HLA-C-restricted CMV-specific.

Trimming took 1 base from V and 3 from J; bases not matched to a gene: 1. This CDR3 is 14 amino acids long. Germline assignment: CDR1 SGHTA and CDR2 FQGNSA. MiXCR was run by TCRdb on the reads, yielding one entry per CDR3 protein. There are about 360,000 distinct CDR3 sequences in the sample; roughly 20% occur only once, and less than 9.5% lies in the top ten. This clonotype was sampled from a human donor in good health (CMV status not recorded). Some clones in this sample may be carry-over from other donors' samples. V is TRBV7-2 and J is TRBJ2-7, with 9 positions matching TRBD1. Sequenced sample: PBMCs. Here the CDR3 DNA reads TGTGCCAGCAGCTTAGAGACAGGGGGCTACGAGCAGTACTTC. This translates into CASSLETGGYEQYF.